Following are 10 T cell receptor beta chains from one sample sequenced in a study of blood T cell repertoires in COVID-19. Assay: immunoSEQ multiplex PCR; the TCRdb copy retains only in-frame clones and omits some. The sample carries hundreds of thousands of clones, more than 70% recorded once. The specimen was peripheral blood. Source of these receptors: a woman in her 70s with COVID-19, enrolled during active disease.

This chain joins TRBV5-1 and TRBJ2-7; maybe TRBD1 (6 bases). Germline V gene data show CDR1 as SGHRS and CDR2 as YFSETQ. Trimming removed 4 bases from V and 2 bases from J, with 13 bases in between. The CDR3 totals 14 residues. CDR3 sequence: CASSHGQSTYEQYF. CDR3 coding DNA: TGCGCCAGCAGCCATGGACAGTCGACCTACGAGCAGTACTTC.

This chain joins TRBV4-1 and TRBJ1-1, with a tentative D call TRBD1 (6 bases). The V gene's germline CDR1 is MGHRA and CDR2 YSYEKL. The CDR3 contains 14 residues. The ends were cut back, 4 bases at V and 7 bases at J, with 16 bases in the middle. The CDR3 loop is CASSRAGTQNEAFF. The CDR3 DNA sequence: TGCGCCAGCAGCCGCGCCGGGACACAGAATGAAGCTTTCTTT.

This rearrangement joins TRBV2 to TRBJ1-5, with a weak D call TRBD1 (6 bases). V gave up 7 bases and J gave up 7 bases, with 14 bases separating them. The CDR3 length is 13 residues. Germline CDR1 is SNHLY and CDR2 is FYNNEI. The CDR3 sequence is CASNRGGGQPQHF. The CDR3 coding sequence is TGTGCCAGCAATCGGGGGGGCGGCCAGCCCCAGCATTTT.

The chain links TRBV6-2 or TRBV6-3 to TRBJ2-5, with 11 positions matching TRBD2. CDR3 size: 16 residues. Looked up from germline, CDR1 is MNHEY and CDR2 is SVGEGT. The V and J ends lost 4 bases and 2 bases, in that order; junction bases with no gene match: 6. Here the CDR3 reads CASSSPTSGVQETQYF. The CDR3 bases are TGTGCCAGCAGTTCGCCGACTAGCGGGGTTCAAGAGACCCAGTACTTC.

The chain joins TRBV23-1 to TRBJ1-6; D might be TRBD1 (6 bases). TRBV23-1 is given ORF status, its function remaining uncertain. The CDR3 has 17 residues. The V gene lost 7 bases and the J gene lost 5 bases, with 21 bases spanning the gap. This CDR3 is CASNPRRGGVNNSPLHF. Here the CDR3 DNA reads TGCGCCAGCAATCCCCGCCGAGGGGGGGTCAATAATTCACCCCTCCACTTT.

The chain uses TRBV18 and TRBJ2-1; D is possibly TRBD2 (5 bases). The germline V and J ends were trimmed by 3 bases and 6 bases, with 12 bases remaining between them. CDR1 is KGHSH, CDR2 LQKENI, per germline. The CDR3 loop spans 14 amino acids. CDR3 nucleotide sequence: TGTGCCAGCTCACCCCCAGGACTCTCCAATGAGCAGTTCTTC. As protein: CASSPPGLSNEQFF.

CDR3: CASSQISGPGTDTQYF. CDR3 nucleotides: TGTGCCAGCAGCCAGATAAGCGGCCCTGGCACAGATACGCAGTATTTT. The chain joins TRBV3-1 (or the pseudogene TRBV3-2) to TRBJ2-3; TRBD2 is a possible D gene (5 bases). The CDR3 is 16 residues long. Germline assignment: CDR1 LGHDT and CDR2 YNNKEL (reference sequence). With 3 bases removed from V and 1 base from J, the gap between germline ends came to 14 bases.

This clone was seen at least ten times. The chain couples TRBV30 to TRBJ1-1; 10 bases map to TRBD1. The junction had 10 bases not matched to a gene; V was cut back by 4 bases and J by 5 bases. Germline loops: CDR1 GTSNPN, CDR2 SVGIG (reference sequence). The CDR3 sequence is 15 residues long. CDR3 protein: CAWTGTGVLWTEAFF. CDR3 nucleotide sequence: TGTGCCTGGACCGGGACAGGGGTGTTGTGGACTGAAGCTTTCTTT.

The chain couples TRBV28 to TRBJ2-7, with a weak D call TRBD2 (5 bases). The CDR3 length is 13 residues. V lost 5 bases and J lost 6, with 14 bases in between. Germline V gene sequence: CDR1 MDHEN, CDR2 SYDVKM. CDR3 amino acids: CASSPPRRGEQYF. Here the CDR3 DNA reads TGTGCCAGCAGTCCCCCCCGACGGGGCGAGCAGTACTTC.

This chain connects TRBV6-5 to TRBJ2-7, with D perhaps matching TRBD2 (7 bases). Germline V lookup: CDR1 MNHEY, CDR2 SVGAGI. This CDR3 has 15 amino acids. V lost 0 bases and J 2 bases, leaving 11 bases between the germline ends. The CDR3 sequence is CASSYSRGGAYEQYF. The CDR3 region has the DNA TGTGCCAGCAGTTACTCGAGGGGGGGCGCCTACGAGCAGTACTTC.